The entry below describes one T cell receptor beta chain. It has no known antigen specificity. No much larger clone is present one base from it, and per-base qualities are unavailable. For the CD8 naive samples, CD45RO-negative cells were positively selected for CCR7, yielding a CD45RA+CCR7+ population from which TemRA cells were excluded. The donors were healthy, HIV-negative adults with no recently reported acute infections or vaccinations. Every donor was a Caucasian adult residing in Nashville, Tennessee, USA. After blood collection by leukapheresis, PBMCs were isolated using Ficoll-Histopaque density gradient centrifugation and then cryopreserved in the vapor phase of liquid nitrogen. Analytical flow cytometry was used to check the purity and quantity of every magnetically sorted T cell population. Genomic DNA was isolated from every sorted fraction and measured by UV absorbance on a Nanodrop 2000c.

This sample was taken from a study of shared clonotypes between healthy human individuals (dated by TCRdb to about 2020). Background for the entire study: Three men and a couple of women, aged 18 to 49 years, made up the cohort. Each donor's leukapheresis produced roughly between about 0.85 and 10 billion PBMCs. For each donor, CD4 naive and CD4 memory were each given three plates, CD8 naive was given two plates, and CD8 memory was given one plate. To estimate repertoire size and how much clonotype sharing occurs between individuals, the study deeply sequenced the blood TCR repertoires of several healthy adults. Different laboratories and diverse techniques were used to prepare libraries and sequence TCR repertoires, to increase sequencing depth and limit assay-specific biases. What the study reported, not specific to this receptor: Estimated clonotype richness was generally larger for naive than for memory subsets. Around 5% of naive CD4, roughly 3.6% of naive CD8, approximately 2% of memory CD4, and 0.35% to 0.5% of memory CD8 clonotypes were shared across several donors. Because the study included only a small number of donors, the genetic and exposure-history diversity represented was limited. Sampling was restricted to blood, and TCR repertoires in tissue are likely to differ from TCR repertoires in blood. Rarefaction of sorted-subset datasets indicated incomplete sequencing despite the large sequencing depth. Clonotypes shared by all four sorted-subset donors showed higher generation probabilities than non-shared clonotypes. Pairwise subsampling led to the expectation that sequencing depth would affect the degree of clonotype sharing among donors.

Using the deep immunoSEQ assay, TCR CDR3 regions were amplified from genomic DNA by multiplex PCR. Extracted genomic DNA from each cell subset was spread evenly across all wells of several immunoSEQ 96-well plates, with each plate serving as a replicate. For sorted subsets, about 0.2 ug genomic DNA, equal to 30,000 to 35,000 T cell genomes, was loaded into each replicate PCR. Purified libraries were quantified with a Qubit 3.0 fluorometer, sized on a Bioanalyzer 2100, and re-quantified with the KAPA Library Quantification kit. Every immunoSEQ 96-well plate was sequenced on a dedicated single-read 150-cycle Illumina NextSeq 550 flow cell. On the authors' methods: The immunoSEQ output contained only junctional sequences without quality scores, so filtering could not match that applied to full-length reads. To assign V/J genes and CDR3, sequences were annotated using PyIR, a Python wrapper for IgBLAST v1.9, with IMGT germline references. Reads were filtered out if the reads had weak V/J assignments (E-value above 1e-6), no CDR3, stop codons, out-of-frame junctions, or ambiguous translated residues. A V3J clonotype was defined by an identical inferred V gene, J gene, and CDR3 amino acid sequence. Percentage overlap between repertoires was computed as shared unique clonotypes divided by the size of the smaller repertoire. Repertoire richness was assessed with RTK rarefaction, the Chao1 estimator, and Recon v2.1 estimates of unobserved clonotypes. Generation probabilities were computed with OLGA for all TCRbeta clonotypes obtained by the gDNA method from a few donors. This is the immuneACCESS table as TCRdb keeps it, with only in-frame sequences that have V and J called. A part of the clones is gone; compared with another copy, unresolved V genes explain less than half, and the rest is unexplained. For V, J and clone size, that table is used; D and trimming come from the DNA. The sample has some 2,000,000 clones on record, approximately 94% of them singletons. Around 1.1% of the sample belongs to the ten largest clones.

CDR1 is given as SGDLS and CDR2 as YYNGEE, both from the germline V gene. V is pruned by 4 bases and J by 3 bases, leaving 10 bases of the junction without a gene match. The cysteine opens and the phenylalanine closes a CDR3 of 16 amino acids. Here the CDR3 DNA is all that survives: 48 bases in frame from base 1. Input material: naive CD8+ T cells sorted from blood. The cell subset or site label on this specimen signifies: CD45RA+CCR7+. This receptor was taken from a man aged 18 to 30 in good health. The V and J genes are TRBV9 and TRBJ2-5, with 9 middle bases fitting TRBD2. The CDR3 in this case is CASSRGGEVIEETQYF. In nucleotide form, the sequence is TGTGCCAGCAGCCGCGGGGGGGAGGTGATCGAAGAGACCCAGTACTTC.